The sequence of this TCR beta chain was determined in a study of blood T cell repertoires in COVID-19. In the study overall: In each case, the material was cDNA or gDNA derived from T cells, B-cell-depleted T cells, or PBMCs.

This clone was recorded once. The method was immunoSEQ multiplex PCR; TCRdb's version includes in-frame clones alone and lacks a portion of them. The sample comprises 60,000 or so clones, around 89% of which are singletons, and around 8.3% rests with the top ten. Germline V gene sequence: CDR1 SGHAT, CDR2 FQNNGV. With 5 bases clipped from V and 0 bases from J, the junction kept 2 bases outside the gene matches. The CDR3 runs to 14 residues. This TCR came from a human donor with active COVID-19. The donor label of this sample is uncertain. Material for sequencing was peripheral blood. The gene calls are TRBV11-2 and TRBJ2-5; 8 bases agree with TRBD2. CDR3 sequence: CASSPGGDQETQYF. The DNA for the CDR3 is TGTGCCAGCAGCCCCGGGGGGGACCAAGAGACCCAGTACTTC.